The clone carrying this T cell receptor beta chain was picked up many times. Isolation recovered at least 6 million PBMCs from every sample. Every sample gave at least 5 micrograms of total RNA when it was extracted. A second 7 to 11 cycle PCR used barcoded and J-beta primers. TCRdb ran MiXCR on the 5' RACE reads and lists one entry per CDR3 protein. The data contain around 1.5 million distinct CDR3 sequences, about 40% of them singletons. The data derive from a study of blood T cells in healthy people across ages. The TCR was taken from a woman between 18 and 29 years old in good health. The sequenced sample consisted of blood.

Here the CDR3 reads CAISSGTDTYEQYF. The CDR3 DNA follows: TGTGCCATCAGTTCCGGGACAGATACCTACGAGCAGTACTTC. V usage is TRBV10-3 and J usage is TRBJ2-7, with 7 bases matching TRBD1. The CDR3 length is 14 residues. Per germline, CDR1 ENHRY and CDR2 SYGVKD. After removal of 5 bases from V and 2 bases from J, the junction contained 6 bases not matched to a gene.